A selection of T cell receptor beta chains follows, all from one sample in a study of T cells in Graves' hyperthyroidism and ophthalmopathy. TCRdb passed the multiplex PCR reads through MiXCR, listing each CDR3 protein once. The sample includes about 370,000 distinct CDR3 sequences, roughly 15% of them seen just once. What was sequenced was blood. Source of these receptors: a woman aged 60-70 years with Graves' ophthalmopathy. Each CDR3 is given with its conserved first and last residue. The order of the fields is clone size, J gene, D gene, V gene, CDR3 protein, CDR3 DNA. A D gene is named only where the DNA matches it firmly. Rows give clone size only sometimes, using once, few, many, or a class for an expanded clone.

many TRBJ2-5 TRBD2 TRBV29-1 CSVETSGSYETQYF TGCAGCGTTGAGACTAGCGGGAGTTACGAGACCCAGTACTTC
many TRBJ2-3 TRBD2 TRBV27 CASSLRLAADTQYF TGTGCCAGCAGTTTAAGGCTAGCGGCAGATACGCAGTATTTT
many TRBJ2-5 . TRBV5-1 CASSLLVRETQYF TGCGCCAGCAGCTTGCTAGTACGAGAGACCCAGTACTTC
. TRBJ1-4 . TRBV9 CASSVDEGTNEKLFF TGTGCCAGCAGCGTAGACGAGGGAACTAATGAAAAACTGTTTTTT
many TRBJ2-6 TRBD1 TRBV10-3 CAIRDRAGANVLTF TGTGCCATCAGAGACAGGGCTGGGGCCAACGTCCTGACTTTC
few TRBJ2-1 TRBD2 TRBV6-1 CASSRRGGNEQFF TGTGCCAGCAGTCGCCGGGGGGGCAATGAGCAGTTCTTC
few TRBJ2-7 . TRBV7-2 CASSSHALSYEQYF TGTGCCAGCAGCTCACACGCTCTCAGCTACGAGCAGTACTTC
few TRBJ1-5 . TRBV19 CASSIGEMRVNQPQHF TGTGCCAGTAGTATAGGGGAGATGCGGGTCAATCAGCCCCAGCATTTT
many TRBJ2-3 TRBD2 TRBV20-1 CSARPLAGDVDTQYF TGCAGTGCTAGACCTCTAGCGGGAGATGTAGATACGCAGTATTTT
few TRBJ2-7 . TRBV28 CASSLGDSAMYFCASRILAGEQYF .
many TRBJ2-3 . TRBV5-1 CASSLAAESTDTQYF TGCGCCAGCAGCTTGGCTGCGGAGAGCACAGATACGCAGTATTTT
. TRBJ2-7 TRBD2 TRBV29-1 CSVEGGREVWQREQYF TGCAGCGTTGAGGGCGGACGGGAGGTATGGCAACGCGAGCAGTACTTC
many TRBJ2-1 . TRBV6-1 CASSGSEGSYNEQFF TGTGCCAGCAGTGGATCGGAGGGGTCCTACAATGAGCAGTTCTTC
many TRBJ1-1 . TRBV9 CASSGTTLNTEAFF TGTGCCAGCAGCGGGACCACCCTGAACACTGAAGCTTTCTTT
. TRBJ2-3 . TRBV9 CASSAPVTDTQYF TGTGCCAGCAGCGCCCCAGTTACAGATACGCAGTATTTT
many TRBJ2-5 TRBD1 TRBV18 CASSRRTGHGETQYF TGTGCCAGCTCACGCCGGACAGGGCACGGGGAGACCCAGTACTTC
few TRBJ2-4 . TRBV6-1 CASKGGGRWNIQYF TGTGCCAGCAAGGGGGGAGGGAGGTGGAACATTCAGTACTTC
. TRBJ1-2 TRBD1 TRBV6-1 CASSEAGTGDGYTF TGTGCCAGCAGTGAAGCGGGGACAGGGGATGGCTACACCTTC
few TRBJ1-5 . TRBV20-1 CSAYPGRSGGNQPQHF TGCAGTGCTTACCCGGGGCGTTCTGGGGGCAATCAGCCCCAGCATTTT
many TRBJ2-5 . TRBV28 CASSLVQGGKTQYF TGTGCCAGCAGTTTAGTCCAGGGCGGGAAGACCCAGTACTTC
many TRBJ1-2 . TRBV12-3/TRBV12-4 CASSPLSKGVGYTF TGTGCCAGCAGCCCTCTAAGTAAGGGGGTTGGCTACACCTTC
many TRBJ2-7 TRBD1 TRBV7-2 CASSWTGRSSYEQYF TGTGCCAGCAGCTGGACAGGCAGGAGCTCCTACGAGCAGTACTTC
. TRBJ2-1 TRBD2 TRBV20-1 CSAPPGLAAYNEQFF TGCAGTGCCCCACCGGGACTAGCGGCCTACAATGAGCAGTTCTTC